The source of this T cell receptor beta chain is a study of T cells after yellow fever vaccination. This clonotype has a count of ten or more. Its matching antigen is unknown. Losses at the gene ends were 3 bases for V and 4 bases for J; bases not matched to a gene: 0. This CDR3 region has 12 residues. The germline V gene encodes CDR1 DFQATT and CDR2 SNEGSKA (reference sequence). TCRdb itself ran the 5' RACE reads through MiXCR, one entry per CDR3 protein. The sample includes around 320,000 distinct CDR3 sequences, around 4.5% of them seen just once. Study observations and caveats: Though it reached lower strength, the secondary response hit its peak faster, day 5 versus 15.

This chain connects TRBV20-1 to TRBJ1-5; 7 bases align to TRBD1. This receptor was obtained from a man aged 18-30 years who received the YFV17D yellow fever vaccine. Material: PBMCs, obtained 15 days after the yellow fever booster vaccination. The DNA for the CDR3 is TGCAGTGCTAGGACAGGGAATCAGCCCCAGCATTTT. It yields the protein CSARTGNQPQHF.